The clone carrying this T cell receptor beta chain was picked up many times. As yet, its antigen is unknown. Deletions cut 8 bases from V and 5 bases from J, with 12 bases between. This CDR3 is built from 11 residues. The V gene's germline CDR1 is DFQATT and CDR2 SNEGSKA (reference sequence). The data derive from a study of T cell repertoires in cytomegalovirus infection. Whole-study findings and limits: HLA-C-restricted CMV-specific TCR beta clonotypes prevailed in the ex vivo response.

One entry per CDR3 protein, called by TCRdb with MiXCR from the reads. Altogether about 76,000 distinct CDR3 sequences are present, less than 4.5% being singletons, with the ten largest covering under 5.5%. The chain is built from TRBV20-1 and TRBJ2-5, with D possibly TRBD2 on 5 matching bases. Material: PBMCs. This clonotype originated in a human donor in good health (CMV status not recorded). Some clones in this sample may be carry-over from other donors' samples. CDR3 sequence reads: CSTGDSETQYF. CDR3 nucleotide sequence: TGCAGTACCGGGGATTCGGAGACCCAGTACTTC.